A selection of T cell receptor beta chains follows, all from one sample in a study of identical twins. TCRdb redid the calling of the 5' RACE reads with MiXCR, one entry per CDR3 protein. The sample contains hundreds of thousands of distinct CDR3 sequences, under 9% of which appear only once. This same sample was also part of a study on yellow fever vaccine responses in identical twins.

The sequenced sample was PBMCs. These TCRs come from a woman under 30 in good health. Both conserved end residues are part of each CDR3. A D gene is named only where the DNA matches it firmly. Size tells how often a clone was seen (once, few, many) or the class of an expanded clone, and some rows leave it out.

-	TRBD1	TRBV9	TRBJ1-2	TGTGCCAGCAGCGTAGCCCAGGACAGGGGGCTCTATGGCTACACCTTC	CASSVAQDRGLYGYTF
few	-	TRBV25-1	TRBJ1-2	TGTGCCAGCAGTGAAGGGGGGCTTGGCTACACCTTC	CASSEGGLGYTF
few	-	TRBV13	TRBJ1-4	TGTGCCAGCAGCTTAGGCGGGAATTCCGAAAAACTGTTTTTT	CASSLGGNSEKLFF
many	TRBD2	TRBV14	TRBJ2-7	TGTGCCAGCAGCCAAGGCTGGACTAGCGTTTACGAGCAGTACTTC	CASSQGWTSVYEQYF
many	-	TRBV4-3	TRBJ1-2	TGCGCCAGCAGCCAAGATCCAGTCCGAGCTAACTATGGCTACACCTTC	CASSQDPVRANYGYTF
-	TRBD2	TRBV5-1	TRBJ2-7	TGCGCCAGCAGCCCGGGACTAGCGGGAGTCCTGAGCTCCTACGAGCAGTACTTC	CASSPGLAGVLSSYEQYF
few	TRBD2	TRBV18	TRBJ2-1	TGTGCCAGCTCACCAAAGCGGGAGGGCTATTCAGAGCAGTTCTTC	CASSPKREGYSEQFF
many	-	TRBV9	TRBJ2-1	TGTGCCAGCAGCGGGAATGAGCAGTTCTTC	CASSGNEQFF
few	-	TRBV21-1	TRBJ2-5	TGTGCCAGCAGCAAAGTTACAGCGGGAGGGCCCGGGGAGACCCAGTACTTC	CASSKVTAGGPGETQYF
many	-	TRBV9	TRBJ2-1	TGTGCCAGCAGCGTAATGGCAGGGGAGGCTGAGCAGTTCTTC	CASSVMAGEAEQFF
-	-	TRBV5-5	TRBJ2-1	TGTGCCAGCAGCTCAACAATGAGCTCCTACAATGAGCAGTTCTTC	CASSSTMSSYNEQFF
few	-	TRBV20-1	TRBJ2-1	TGCAGTGCCACCACCCCTGGGGGATACTTAAAGAATGAGCAGTTCTTC	CSATTPGGYLKNEQFF
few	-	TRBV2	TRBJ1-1	TGTGCCAGCAGCACGACAGGAATGAACACTGAAGCTTTCTTT	CASSTTGMNTEAFF
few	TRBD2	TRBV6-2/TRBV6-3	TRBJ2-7	TGTGCCAGCAGTTATCCTAGCGGGAGGGCCTACGAGCAGTACTTC	CASSYPSGRAYEQYF
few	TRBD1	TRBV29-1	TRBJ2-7	TGCAGCGTTGAAGACCCGGGACAGGGAAGCGACGAGCAGTACTTC	CSVEDPGQGSDEQYF
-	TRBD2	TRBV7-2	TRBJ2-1	TGTGCCAGCAGCCCAGTTCCAGGACTAGCGGGAGTCAATGAGCAGTTCTTC	CASSPVPGLAGVNEQFF
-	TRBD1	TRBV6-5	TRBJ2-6	TGTGCCAGCAGTTACTATCCCGGGACAGGGTCAGGGGCCAACGTCCTGACTTTC	CASSYYPGTGSGANVLTF
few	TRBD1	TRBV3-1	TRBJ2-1	TGTGCCAGCAGCCGTCCTCTGACAGGGTTCTCCTACAATGAGCAGTTCTTC	CASSRPLTGFSYNEQFF
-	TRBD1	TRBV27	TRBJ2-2	TGTGCCAGCAGTTTCCGACAGGGGTATAGTAACACCGGGGAGCTGTTTTTT	CASSFRQGYSNTGELFF
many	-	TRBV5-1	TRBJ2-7	TGCGCCAGCAGCTTGGACGCAGTACAGAACGAGCAGTACTTC	CASSLDAVQNEQYF
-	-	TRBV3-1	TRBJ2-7	TGTGCCAGCAGCCAAGTATGGGGGGACTCCTACGAGCAGTACTTC	CASSQVWGDSYEQYF
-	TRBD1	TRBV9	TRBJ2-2	TGTGCCAGCAGCGTCACACGGACAGGGGGATCCGGGGAGCTGTTTTTT	CASSVTRTGGSGELFF
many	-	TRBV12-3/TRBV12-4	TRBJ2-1	TGTGCCAGCAGTTTGGGTGGGGTCTCAGAGAATGAGCAGTTCTTC	CASSLGGVSENEQFF
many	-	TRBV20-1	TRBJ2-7	TGCAGTGCTAGTGGAGCGGGCTCCTACGAGCAGTACTTC	CSASGAGSYEQYF
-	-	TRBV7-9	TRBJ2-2	TGTGCCAGCAGCCCTCTGTCTGGGGGTAGGGACACCGGGGAGCTGTTTTTT	CASSPLSGGRDTGELFF